This T cell receptor beta chain was captured in a study of low-dose radiotherapy and immunotherapy resistance in tumors. Turning to the study itself: Participants in Cohort 2 were given 1 Gy per fraction every two weeks, for 13 Gy over 26 weeks. From cycle 1 day 1, patients took oral aspirin 300 mg every day for four cycles. Intravenous ipilimumab 1 mg/kg every six weeks was given with nivolumab 240 mg every two weeks.

This clonotype was recorded at least ten times. Time point specified: before trial treatment. TRAV- and TRBV-specific primers were used for first-strand cDNA, which covered alpha and beta chains. The authors ran 15 to 20 PCR cycles to amplify TCRs with a constant-region primer and V-primer adapter. Each CDR3 protein gets one entry after TCRdb re-called the reads with MiXCR. Of tens of thousands of distinct CDR3 sequences in the sample, over 15% were seen once. V lost 3 bases to trimming and J lost 7 bases, with 12 bases between them. The CDR3 loop spans 13 amino acids. Germline CDR1 KGHSH, CDR2 LQKENI.

The sequence was obtained from a male donor with prostate cancer. This chain links TRBV18 with TRBJ1-1; D remains unclear. The specimen comprised PBMCs, sampled before treatment. The CDR3 DNA sequence: TGTGCCAGCTCACCGGGTTCAGGAGGTGAAGCTTTCTTT. It codes for CASSPGSGGEAFF.